Here is one TCR beta chain with its context. This sample was taken from a study of radiotherapy plus CTLA-4 blockade in lung cancer. The V end was cut by 0 bases, the J end by 11 bases, with 7 bases between. The germline V gene encodes CDR1 SEHNR and CDR2 FQNEAQ (reference sequence). The CDR3 is 11 residues long. The data were produced by immunoSEQ multiplex PCR, yet TCRdb's version contains in-frame clones alone and is incomplete. The sample lists tens of thousands of clones, around 86% occurring once. This sample comprised peripheral blood, obtained from a patient treated with radiotherapy plus ipilimumab. The clonotype was recovered from a human donor with non-small cell lung cancer that progressed on radiotherapy plus ipilimumab. The genes are TRBV7-9 and TRBJ2-5; weak D call: TRBD2 (5 bases). The CDR3 here is CASSLATGQYF. The CDR3 nucleotides read TGTGCCAGCAGCTTAGCGACGGGGCAGTACTTC.